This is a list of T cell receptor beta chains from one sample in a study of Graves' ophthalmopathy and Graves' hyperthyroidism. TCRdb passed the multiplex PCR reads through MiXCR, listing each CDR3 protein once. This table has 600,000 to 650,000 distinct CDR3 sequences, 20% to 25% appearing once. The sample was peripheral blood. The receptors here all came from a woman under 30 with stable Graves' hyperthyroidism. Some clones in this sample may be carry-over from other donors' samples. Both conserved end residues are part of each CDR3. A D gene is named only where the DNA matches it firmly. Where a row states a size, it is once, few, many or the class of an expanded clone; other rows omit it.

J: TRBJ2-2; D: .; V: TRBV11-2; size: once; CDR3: CASRTTAGIAGELFF; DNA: TGTGCCAGCAGGACAACGGCGGGCATTGCCGGGGAGCTGTTTTTT
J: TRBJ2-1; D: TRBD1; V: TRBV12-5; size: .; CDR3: CASGLDGQGDEQFF; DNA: TGTGCTAGTGGTTTGGACGGACAGGGGGATGAGCAGTTCTTC
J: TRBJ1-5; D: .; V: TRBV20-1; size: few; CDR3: CSAKRGDDRSGQPQHF; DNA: TGCAGTGCAAAGAGGGGCGACGACAGGTCCGGACAGCCCCAGCATTTT
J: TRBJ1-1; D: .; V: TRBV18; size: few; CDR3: CASSPQGKGSNTEAFF; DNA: TGTGCCAGCTCACCGCAAGGTAAAGGCTCGAACACTGAAGCTTTCTTT
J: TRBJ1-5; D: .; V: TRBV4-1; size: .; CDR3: CASSHRIRQGDQPQHF; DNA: TGCGCCAGCAGCCATCGCATCCGGCAGGGTGATCAGCCCCAGCATTTT
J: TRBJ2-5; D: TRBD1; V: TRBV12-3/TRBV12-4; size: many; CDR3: CASSSSRDSLKETQYF; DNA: TGTGCCAGCAGTTCCTCCCGGGACAGCCTAAAAGAGACCCAGTACTTC
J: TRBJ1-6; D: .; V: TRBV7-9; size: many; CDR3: CASSLVRSSYNSPLHF; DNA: TGTGCCAGCAGCTTAGTACGGAGCTCCTATAATTCACCCCTCCACTTT
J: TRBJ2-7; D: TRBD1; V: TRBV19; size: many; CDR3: CASSNRGRDEQYF; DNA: TGTGCCAGTAGTAACAGGGGACGGGACGAGCAGTACTTC
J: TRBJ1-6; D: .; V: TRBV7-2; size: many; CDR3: CASSLRSYNSPLHF; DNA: TGTGCCAGCAGCTTAAGGTCCTATAATTCACCCCTCCACTTT
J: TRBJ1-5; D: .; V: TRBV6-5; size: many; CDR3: CASSWDQPQHF; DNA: TGTGCCAGCAGTTGGGATCAGCCCCAGCATTTT
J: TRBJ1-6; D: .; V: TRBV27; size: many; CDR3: CASSLILNRGNSPLHF; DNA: TGTGCCAGCAGTTTAATTCTTAATCGGGGCAATTCACCCCTCCACTTT
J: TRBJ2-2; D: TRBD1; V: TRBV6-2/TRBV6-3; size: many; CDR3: CASSVLQGVTGELFF; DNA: TGTGCCAGCAGCGTCCTACAGGGGGTCACCGGGGAGCTGTTTTTT
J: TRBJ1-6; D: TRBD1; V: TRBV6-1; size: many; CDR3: CASSQNRGNSPLHF; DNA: TGTGCCAGCAGTCAAAACAGGGGTAATTCACCCCTCCACTTT
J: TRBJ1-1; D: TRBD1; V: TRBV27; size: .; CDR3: CASSLWANNDRGRAEAFF; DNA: TGTGCCAGCAGTTTATGGGCAAATAACGACAGGGGACGCGCTGAAGCTTTCTTT
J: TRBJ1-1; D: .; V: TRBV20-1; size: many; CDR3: CSARKTQNTEAFF; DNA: TGCAGTGCTAGAAAAACACAGAACACTGAAGCTTTCTTT
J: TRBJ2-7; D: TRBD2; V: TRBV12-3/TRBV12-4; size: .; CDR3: CASSREALTQYF; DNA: TGTGCCAGCAGTCGGGAGGCCCTGACGCAGTACTTC
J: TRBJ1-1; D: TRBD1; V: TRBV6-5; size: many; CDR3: CASSYGRGQGEAFF; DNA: TGTGCCAGCAGTTACGGCCGTGGACAGGGTGAAGCTTTCTTT
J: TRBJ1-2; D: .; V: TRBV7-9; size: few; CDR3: CASSPGDRRTTGYTF; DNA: TGTGCCAGCAGCCCAGGAGACAGGAGAACCACAGGCTACACCTTC
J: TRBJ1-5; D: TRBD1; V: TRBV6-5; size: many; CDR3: CASSLQGDKAQHF; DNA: TGTGCCAGCAGTTTACAGGGGGATAAGGCCCAGCATTTT
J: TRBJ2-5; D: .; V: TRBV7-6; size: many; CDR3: CASSSKGSVGWETQYF; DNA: TGTGCCAGCAGCTCCAAGGGTTCGGTGGGCTGGGAGACCCAGTACTTC
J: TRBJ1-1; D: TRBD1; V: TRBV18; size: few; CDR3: CASSHEGGAGEAFF; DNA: TGTGCCAGCTCACATGAAGGGGGCGCAGGTGAAGCTTTCTTT
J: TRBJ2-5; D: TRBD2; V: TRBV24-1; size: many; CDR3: CATRGGAGQETQYF; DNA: TGTGCCACTCGCGGGGGGGCGGGACAAGAGACCCAGTACTTC
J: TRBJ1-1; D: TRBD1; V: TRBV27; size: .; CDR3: CASSLLGQESGNTEAFF; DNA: TGTGCCAGCAGTTTACTGGGACAGGAATCTGGGAACACTGAAGCTTTCTTT
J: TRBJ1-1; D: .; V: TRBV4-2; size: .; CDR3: CASSQDLQGKVRTEAFF; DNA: TGTGCCAGCAGCCAAGATCTTCAGGGAAAGGTACGCACTGAAGCTTTCTTT
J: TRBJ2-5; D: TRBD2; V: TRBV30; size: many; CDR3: CAWTSGGSQETQYF; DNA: TGTGCCTGGACTAGCGGGGGGAGTCAAGAGACCCAGTACTTC
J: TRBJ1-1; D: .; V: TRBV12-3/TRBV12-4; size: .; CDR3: CASSSLPRQGEAFF; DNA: TGTGCCAGCAGTTCTTTACCCCGGCAGGGTGAAGCTTTCTTT
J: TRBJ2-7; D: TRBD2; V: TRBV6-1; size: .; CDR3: CASSWGGGAAYEQYF; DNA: TGTGCCAGCAGCTGGGGCGGGGGGGCCGCTTACGAGCAGTACTTC
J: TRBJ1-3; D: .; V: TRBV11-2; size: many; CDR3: CASSLTGTTGNTIYF; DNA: TGTGCCAGCAGCTTAACAGGGACCACTGGAAACACCATATATTTT
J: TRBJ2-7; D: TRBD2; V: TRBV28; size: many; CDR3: CASSSPRTSGWYEQYF; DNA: TGTGCCAGCAGTTCTCCCCGGACTAGCGGGTGGTACGAGCAGTACTTC
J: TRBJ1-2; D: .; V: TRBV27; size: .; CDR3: CASSRTGSPQSHGYTF; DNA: TGTGCCAGCAGCCGTACAGGGAGCCCCCAGTCCCATGGCTACACCTTC
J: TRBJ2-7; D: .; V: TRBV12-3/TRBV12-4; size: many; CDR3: CASTQGLYEQYF; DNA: TGTGCCAGCACCCAAGGGCTCTACGAGCAGTACTTC
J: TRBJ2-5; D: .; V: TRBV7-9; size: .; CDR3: CASSLVAVRKGEETKYF; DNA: TGTGCCAGCAGCTTAGTGGCGGTTCGGAAGGGGGAAGAGACCAAGTACTTC
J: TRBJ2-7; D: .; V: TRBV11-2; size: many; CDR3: CASSLVYGQLEFHF; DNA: TGTGCCAGCAGCTTAGTCTATGGCCAGCTAGAGTTCCACTTC
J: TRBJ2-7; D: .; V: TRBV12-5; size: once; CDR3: CASGLGITYEQYF; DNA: TGTGCTAGTGGTTTGGGAATCACGTACGAGCAGTACTTC
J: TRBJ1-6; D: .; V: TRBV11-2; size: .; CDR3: CASSSTPSPLHF; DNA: TGTGCCAGCAGCTCAACTCCCTCACCCCTCCACTTT
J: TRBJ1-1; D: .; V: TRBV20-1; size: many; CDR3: CSAPDQAEAFF; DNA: TGCAGTGCCCCGGACCAGGCTGAAGCTTTCTTT
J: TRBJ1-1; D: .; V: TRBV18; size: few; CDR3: CASSPFLTGSNTEAFF; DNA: TGTGCCAGCTCACCTTTCCTGACAGGTTCGAACACTGAAGCTTTCTTT
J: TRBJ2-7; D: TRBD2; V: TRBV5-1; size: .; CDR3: CASSLTSGLEQYF; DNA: TGCGCCAGCAGCCTGACTAGCGGGCTCGAGCAGTACTTC
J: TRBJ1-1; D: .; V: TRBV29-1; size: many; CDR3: CSVEGGSSAEAFF; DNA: TGCAGCGTTGAGGGGGGTTCGAGCGCTGAAGCTTTCTTT
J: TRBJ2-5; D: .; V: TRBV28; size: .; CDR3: CASTSTGIRETQYF; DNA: TGTGCCAGCACCTCCACTGGGATTAGGGAGACCCAGTACTTC
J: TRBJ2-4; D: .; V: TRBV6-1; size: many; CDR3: CASSEMGAKNIQYF; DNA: TGTGCCAGCAGTGAAATGGGGGCCAAAAACATTCAGTACTTC
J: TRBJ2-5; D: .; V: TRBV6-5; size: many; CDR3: CASSYSSGGKETQYF; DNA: TGTGCCAGCAGTTACTCGAGTGGCGGCAAAGAGACCCAGTACTTC
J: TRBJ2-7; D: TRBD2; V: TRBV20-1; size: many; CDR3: CSARRPGTTSREQYF; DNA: TGCAGTGCTAGACGACCCGGGACTACCTCTAGGGAGCAGTACTTC
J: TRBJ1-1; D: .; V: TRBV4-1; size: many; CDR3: CASSQVFKYTEAFF; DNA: TGCGCCAGCAGCCAAGTCTTTAAGTACACTGAAGCTTTCTTT
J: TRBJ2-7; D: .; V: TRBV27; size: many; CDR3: CASSPRRGGGPYEQYF; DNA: TGTGCCAGCAGTCCCCGCCGGGGAGGGGGTCCCTACGAGCAGTACTTC
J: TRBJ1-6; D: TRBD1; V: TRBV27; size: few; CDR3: CASSGQANSPLHF; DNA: TGTGCCAGCAGTGGACAGGCCAATTCACCCCTCCACTTT
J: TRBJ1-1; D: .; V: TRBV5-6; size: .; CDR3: CASSRTGGGGEAFF; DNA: TGTGCCAGCAGCCGGACCGGGGGCGGGGGTGAAGCTTTCTTT
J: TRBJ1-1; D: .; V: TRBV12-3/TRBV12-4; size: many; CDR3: CASRMIRGTEAFF; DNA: TGTGCCAGCAGGATGATAAGGGGCACTGAAGCTTTCTTT